A selection of T cell receptor beta chains follows, all from one sample in a study of blood T cell repertoires in COVID-19. TCRdb keeps only in-frame clones here, not all; method: immunoSEQ multiplex PCR. The sample lists around 21,000 clones, almost 90% occurring once. Input material: peripheral blood. All receptors come from a human donor in a cohort sampled during active COVID-19. Both conserved end residues are part of each CDR3. The order of the fields is J gene, D gene, V gene, clone size, CDR3 DNA, CDR3 protein. The D gene is left open where the match is weak. Size values are once, few and many counts, or a class for expanded clones, and some rows have none.

>TRBJ1-2|TRBD1|TRBV19|NA
TGTGCCAGTAGTATCGCCCCGGACAGGGGTTACTATGGCTACACCTTC
CASSIAPDRGYYGYTF
>TRBJ1-1|TRBD1|TRBV20-1|NA
TGCAGTGCTAGTGGGACAGGGGGCTTGGGCACTGAAGCTTTCTTT
CSASGTGGLGTEAFF
>TRBJ1-4|TRBD1|TRBV4-1|NA
TGCGCCAGCAGCCAACCGACGGGACAGGGAGAAACACTGTTTTTT
CASSQPTGQGETLFF
>TRBJ1-2|NA|TRBV5-1|NA
TGCGCCAGCAGCCGCCTAGGAGGAAGAGGTCCCTATGGCTACACCTTC
CASSRLGGRGPYGYTF
>TRBJ1-1|NA|TRBV3-1/TRBV3-2|NA
TGTGCCAGCAGCCACCCCGCGGGAACTGAAGCTTTCTTT
CASSHPAGTEAFF
>TRBJ2-7|NA|TRBV5-1|NA
TGCGCCAGCAGCTCACAGGGAATAGGGCCCTACGAGCAGTACTTC
CASSSQGIGPYEQYF
>TRBJ2-7|TRBD2|TRBV5-1|NA
TGCGCCAGCAGGAAGGAGGGTAGCGGGGGGGCCGTCATATACGAGCAGTACTTC
CASRKEGSGGAVIYEQYF
>TRBJ1-1|TRBD1|TRBV19|once
TGTGCCAGTAGTCTCGGACAGGGGTACACTGAAGCTTTCTTT
CASSLGQGYTEAFF
>TRBJ1-2|TRBD1|TRBV27|NA
TGTGCCAGCAGTTTAAGGGCAGGGGGCTACTATGGCTACACCTTC
CASSLRAGGYYGYTF
>TRBJ1-4|NA|TRBV7-9|NA
TGTGCCAGCAGCTTAGGACAGTTTGCAACTAATGAAAAACTGTTTTTT
CASSLGQFATNEKLFF
>TRBJ1-1|TRBD1|TRBV29-1|NA
TGCAGCGCCAAGGCCGGGACAGGGGAGACTGAAGCTTTCTTT
CSAKAGTGETEAFF
>TRBJ1-5|NA|TRBV19|few
TGTGCCAGTAGTACTACGGCAGGGAATCAGCCCCAGCATTTT
CASSTTAGNQPQHF
>TRBJ2-7|NA|TRBV21-1|NA
TGTGCCAGCAGCAAGACTCCTTGGGGACAGTACGAGCAGTACTTC
CASSKTPWGQYEQYF
>TRBJ2-1|TRBD1|TRBV30|NA
TGTGCCTGGAGTTTTCAGGGGGCCTACAATGAGCAGTTCTTC
CAWSFQGAYNEQFF
>TRBJ1-2|NA|TRBV5-4|NA
TGTGCCAGCAGCACGTCCCGACAGTTTGACTATGGCTACACCTTC
CASSTSRQFDYGYTF
>TRBJ2-6|NA|TRBV6-5|NA
TGTGCCAGCACCAAGGGAGTAACTGGGGCCAACGTCCTGACTTTC
CASTKGVTGANVLTF
>TRBJ2-7|NA|TRBV5-1|NA
TGCGCCAGCGCCATTCTATTGGAGGGGGCCTCCTACGAGCAGTACTTC
CASAILLEGASYEQYF
>TRBJ2-5|NA|TRBV18|NA
TGTGCCAGCTCACCGGGTTTGCAGGAAAAGACCCAGTACTTC
CASSPGLQEKTQYF
>TRBJ2-7|NA|TRBV5-5|NA
TGTGCCAGCAGCTTTGGGGGCGGGGGCCCCCTCTACGAGCAGTACTTC
CASSFGGGGPLYEQYF
>TRBJ1-2|NA|TRBV19|NA
TGTGCCAGTATCCCGACATCCTCGAGGGTCCATGGCTACACCTTC
CASIPTSSRVHGYTF
>TRBJ1-2|NA|TRBV2|NA
TGTGCCAGCAGGGAGACAGTGAATAACTATGGCTACACCTTC
CASRETVNNYGYTF
>TRBJ2-7|TRBD1|TRBV10-3|NA
TGTGCCATCAGTGAGAGGACAGGGTTACACGAGCAGTACTTC
CAISERTGLHEQYF
>TRBJ1-2|NA|TRBV12-3/TRBV12-4|NA
TGTGCCAGCAGCGGACAGAACTATGGCTACACCTTC
CASSGQNYGYTF
>TRBJ2-1|TRBD2|TRBV2|NA
TGTGCCATTTTTCTGGTAGCGGGGGGCCGGACCTACAATGAGCAGTTCTTC
CAIFLVAGGRTYNEQFF
>TRBJ2-4|NA|TRBV5-1|NA
TGCGCCATGTATGCAAGAAAAGGCGGGGCAGAGAAATTCGAAATAGCCAAAAACATTCAGTACTTC
CAMYARKGGAEKFEIAKNIQYF
>TRBJ1-5|NA|TRBV19|NA
TGTGCCAGTAGAACCACTTCAGGGAGGGGTCAGCCCCAGCATTTT
CASRTTSGRGQPQHF
>TRBJ1-4|TRBD1|TRBV25-1|NA
TGTGCCAGCAGCCCGGGACAGGGGGCTGAAAAACTGTTTTTT
CASSPGQGAEKLFF
>TRBJ1-4|NA|TRBV25-1|NA
TGTGCCAGCAGTGTTAGGGGTTTGGGAAAACTGTTTTTT
CASSVRGLGKLFF
>TRBJ1-1|NA|TRBV9|NA
TGTGCCAGCAGCCTATCTACGGGCACTGAAGCTTTCTTT
CASSLSTGTEAFF
>TRBJ1-4|NA|TRBV30|NA
TGTGCCTGGGACAGGAAAAGGGATGAAAAACTGTTTTTT
CAWDRKRDEKLFF
>TRBJ2-3|TRBD2|TRBV9|NA
TGTGCCAGCAGCGACGGGACTAGCGCAGATACGCAGTATTTT
CASSDGTSADTQYF
>TRBJ2-1|NA|TRBV7-9|NA
TGTGCCAGCAGCTTAGCCTGGGAGCGGGCTCCACACAATGAGCAGTTCTTC
CASSLAWERAPHNEQFF
>TRBJ1-2|NA|TRBV4-1|NA
TGCGCCAGCAGCCAGGGGACTTTGGCTAACTATGGCTACACCTTC
CASSQGTLANYGYTF
>TRBJ2-1|TRBD1|TRBV5-1|NA
TGCGCCAGCAGCTTTTCGAGACAGGGGGCCAATGAGCAGTTCTTC
CASSFSRQGANEQFF
>TRBJ1-6|TRBD1|TRBV11-2|once
TGTGCCAGCAGCTTAGTACAGGGGGCTTATAATTCACCCCTCCACTTT
CASSLVQGAYNSPLHF
>TRBJ2-7|TRBD1|TRBV19|NA
TGTGCCAGCAAGGACAGGGGATACTCCTACGAGCAGTACTTC
CASKDRGYSYEQYF
>TRBJ2-1|NA|TRBV29-1|NA
TGCAGCGTGTACCAGGGGGAGCAGTTCTTC
CSVYQGEQFF
>TRBJ2-7|NA|TRBV9|NA
TGTGCCAGCAGCGACACCCTGCACCTCTACGAGCAGTACTTC
CASSDTLHLYEQYF
>TRBJ1-6|NA|TRBV30|NA
TGTGCCTGGAGGACTCAAGGAGGGGATGGTTCACCCCTCCACTTT
CAWRTQGGDGSPLHF
>TRBJ2-7|TRBD1|TRBV5-4|NA
TGTGCCAGCAGCTCCTGGGACAGCCCCTACGAGCAGTACTTC
CASSSWDSPYEQYF
>TRBJ2-1|NA|TRBV5-6|few
TGTGCCAGCAGCTTTTTCAGGGTAAGGTATGGGTATGAGCAGTTCTTC
CASSFFRVRYGYEQFF
>TRBJ1-2|NA|TRBV19|NA
TGTGCCAGTAGCCCTCGGCGGGGTTCTAACTATGGCTACACCTTC
CASSPRRGSNYGYTF
>TRBJ2-3|NA|TRBV6-1|once
TGTGCCAGCAGTGATCAGAGCACAGATACGCAGTATTTT
CASSDQSTDTQYF
>TRBJ1-1|NA|TRBV2|NA
TGTGCCAGCAGTGATTATCGAGGGAACACTGAAGCTTTCTTT
CASSDYRGNTEAFF
>TRBJ1-2|NA|TRBV7-9|NA
TGTGCCAGCAGCTTAGCTACAGATTCCGCTTGCTACACCTTC
CASSLATDSACYTF
>TRBJ2-5|TRBD1|TRBV7-8|NA
TGTGCCAGTTCGCCGACAGGGGGGAGAGAGACCCAGTACTTC
CASSPTGGRETQYF
>TRBJ2-3|NA|TRBV14|few
TGTGCCAGCAGCCTAGGACAGGAGGGAGATACGCAGTATTTT
CASSLGQEGDTQYF
>TRBJ1-5|TRBD1|TRBV6-5|NA
TGTGCCAGCAAGTACAGGGGGGGCAGGCAGCCCCAGCATTTT
CASKYRGGRQPQHF